The 8 T cell receptor beta chains given below trace back to one sample, sequenced in a study of T cells in Graves' hyperthyroidism and ophthalmopathy (dated 2019 in TCRdb). Receptor libraries were prepared by multiplex PCR. Data came from an Illumina HiSeq 2000. The TCR beta CDR3 regions were amplified from the RNA transcripts. A first-round RT-PCR of the TCR CDR3 used the HTBI primer set with the Qiagen OneStep RT-PCR kit. The public reads were reanalyzed by TCRdb: fastp trimming at Q25, MiXCR alignment, in-frame beta chains only. Entries that share a CDR3 protein sequence are merged under the most common genes and DNA. Within this sample are hundreds of thousands of distinct CDR3 sequences, with about a sixth of them counted one time only. The ten top clones hold around 3.3% of the sample. The sequencing input was blood. The receptors derive from a woman in her forties with Graves' ophthalmopathy.

Many counts were recorded for this clonotype. The J gene is TRBJ2-5, the V gene TRBV28; D uncertain. CDR3 size: 14 residues. V lost 3 bases and J lost 2, with 10 bases in between. The germline V gene encodes CDR1 MDHEN and CDR2 SYDVKM. CDR3 DNA sequence: TGTGCCAGCAGTTTTGGCGGACCGCAAGAGACCCAGTACTTC. This encodes CASSFGGPQETQYF. The entire variable domain, with the rest obtained from reference TRBV28 and TRBJ2-5, is as follows: DVKVTQSSRYLVKRTGEKVFLECVQDMDHENMFWYRQDPGLGLRLIYFSYDVKMKEKGDIPEGYSVSREKKERFSLILESASTNQTSMYLCASSFGGPQETQYFGPGTRLLVL.

This clonotype appeared a few times. The chain links TRBV10-3 to TRBJ1-3; 8 bases fit TRBD1. V was clipped by 2 bases and J by 6 bases; unmatched bases: 6. The CDR3 runs to 15 residues. Germline CDR1 and CDR2: ENHRY and SYGVKD. CDR3 sequence: CAISERQGASNTIYF. The CDR3, as DNA: TGTGCCATCAGTGAGAGGCAGGGGGCTTCAAACACCATATATTTT.

Worth noting for this clonotype: Being one base from a much bigger clone, this may be a read error. The chain carries TRBV27 and TRBJ2-7, with D perhaps TRBD2 (6 bases). There are 14 residues in the CDR3. Germline lookup yields CDR1 MNHEY and CDR2 SMNVEV (reference sequence). The CDR3: CASSFGQGLYEKYF. CDR3 DNA sequence: TGTGCCAGCAGTTTCGGGCAGGGACTCTACGAGAAGTACTTC.

The rearrangement links TRBV5-1 to TRBJ1-2; 8 bases line up with TRBD1. This CDR3 is built from 16 residues. Germline loops: CDR1 SGHRS, CDR2 YFSETQ. The ends lost 0 bases at V and 8 bases at J; junction bases unmatched: 12. CDR3 nucleotide sequence: TGCGCCAGCAGCTTGGGGGGCTCAGGGGGCGGCTACGGCTACACCTTC. Amino acid sequence: CASSLGGSGGGYGYTF.

In its sample, this clonotype was seen many times. The chain employs TRBV20-1 and TRBJ2-1, with 9 positions matching TRBD2. The junction had 5 bases not matched to a gene; V was cut back by 5 bases and J by 3 bases. CDR3 length: 14 residues. Germline V gene data show CDR1 as DFQATT and CDR2 as SNEGSKA (reference sequence). The CDR3 DNA reads TGCAGTGCTGACGGGACTAGCCTCTACAATGAGCAGTTCTTC. This encodes CSADGTSLYNEQFF.

This clonotype was recorded a few times. V is TRBV4-1 and J is TRBJ1-3; no clear D gene. The CDR3 loop spans 17 amino acids. Germline-derived CDR1 and CDR2 are MGHRA and YSYEKL. Trimming removed 0 bases at V and 0 bases at J, with 12 bases between. This chain's CDR3 is CASSQEGSFLSGNTIYF. DNA of the CDR3: TGCGCCAGCAGCCAAGAGGGCAGCTTCCTCTCTGGAAACACCATATATTTT.

This clonotype was detected many times. The chain couples TRBV28 to TRBJ2-7; 7 nucleotides match TRBD1. The CDR3 runs to 14 residues. Looked up from germline, CDR1 is MDHEN and CDR2 is SYDVKM. J lost 2 bases, V lost 2 bases, and 3 bases had no gene match. Here the CDR3 DNA reads TGTGCCAGCAGTTTAACAGGGGTGCCCTACGAGCAGTACTTC. This encodes CASSLTGVPYEQYF. Full variable domain (rest looked up from reference TRBV28 and TRBJ2-7): DVKVTQSSRYLVKRTGEKVFLECVQDMDHENMFWYRQDPGLGLRLIYFSYDVKMKEKGDIPEGYSVSREKKERFSLILESASTNQTSMYLCASSLTGVPYEQYFGPGTRLTVT.

At least ten counts were recorded for this clonotype. V and J are TRBV7-6 and TRBJ1-6, with D tentatively TRBD1 (5 bases). The V end lost 5 bases, the J end lost 8 bases, and 16 bases lay between the germline ends. CDR1 is SGHVS, CDR2 FNYEAQ, per germline. CDR3 size: 15 residues. DNA for the CDR3: TGTGCCAGCAGCCAGCGGGCCTCGGGGGATTCACCCCTCCACTTT. Protein: CASSQRASGDSPLHF.